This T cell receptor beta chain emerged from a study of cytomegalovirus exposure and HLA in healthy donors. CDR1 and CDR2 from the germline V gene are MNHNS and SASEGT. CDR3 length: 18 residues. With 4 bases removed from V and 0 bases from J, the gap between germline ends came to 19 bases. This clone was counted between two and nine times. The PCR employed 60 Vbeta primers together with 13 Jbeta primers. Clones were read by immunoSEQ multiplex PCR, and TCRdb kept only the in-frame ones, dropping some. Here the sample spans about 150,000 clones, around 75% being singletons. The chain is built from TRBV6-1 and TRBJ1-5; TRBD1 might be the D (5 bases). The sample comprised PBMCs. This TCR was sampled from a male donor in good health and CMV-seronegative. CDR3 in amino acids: CASSVFRTLKGSNQPQHF. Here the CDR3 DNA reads TGTGCCAGCAGTGTATTCCGGACATTAAAAGGTAGCAATCAGCCCCAGCATTTT.